This TCR beta chain was recorded in a study of cytomegalovirus exposure and HLA in healthy donors. General observations from the study: The majority of TCR sequences were rare, yet some public TCRs appeared in many donors.

With V trimmed by 10 bases and J by 11 bases, 9 bases remained unmatched. The CDR3 contains 14 residues. Per the germline V gene, CDR1 is LNHDA and CDR2 is SQIVND (reference sequence). Sequencing used immunoSEQ multiplex PCR; TCRdb keeps in-frame clones, though not all of them. The repertoire holds 160,000 or so clones, with about 83% as singletons. Worth noting for this clone: What it binds is unknown.

This clonotype was obtained from a woman in her 30s in good health and CMV-seronegative. The chain is built from TRBV19 and TRBJ1-6; TRBD1 aligns across 12 bases. Input material: PBMCs. The CDR3 is CATGGGQGAAPLHF. The CDR3 DNA reads TGTGCCACCGGCGGGGGACAGGGGGCTGCACCCCTCCACTTT.